This T cell receptor (beta chain) derives from a study of cytomegalovirus exposure and HLA in healthy donors. General study findings and limits: There were a few CMV-associated chains whose specificity for CMV antigens was confirmed in vitro.

V lost 1 base to trimming and J lost 2 bases, with 7 bases between them. The CDR3 is 14 residues long. Germline V gene sequence: CDR1 SGHVS, CDR2 FNYEAQ. Both 60 Vbeta primers and 13 Jbeta primers went into the PCR. Profiling relied on immunoSEQ multiplex PCR, and the TCRdb table lists in-frame clones only, not all of them. In the table there are 150,000 to 200,000 clones, more than 75% of which are singletons. This clone has a single count. Its antigen remains unknown. The receptor comes from a girl aged 2 to 10 in good health and CMV-seropositive. The source material was PBMCs. This chain links TRBV7-6 with TRBJ2-3; no clear D. CDR3 sequence (DNA): TGTGCCAGCAGCTTAGTTGACAACACAGATACGCAGTATTTT. It yields the protein CASSLVDNTDTQYF.